Presented here are 31 T cell receptor beta chains from one specimen sequenced in a study of T cell responses to AZD1222 COVID-19 vaccine. Method: immunoSEQ multiplex PCR; TCRdb's copy keeps in-frame clones and lacks some. This sample yields under 100,000 clones, of which 92% are seen a single time; around 7.1% belongs to the top ten. This specimen was peripheral blood, taken on day 0 of MenACWY control vaccination. All receptors come from an adult in good health.

The chain uses TRBV7-2 and TRBJ2-5, with 7 bases that match TRBD1. This CDR3 contains 14 residues. CDR1 and CDR2 from the germline V gene are SGHTA and FQGNSA. Unmatched junction bases numbered 3, after V lost 0 bases and J lost 5 bases. The CDR3 sequence: CASSLAGQSETQYF. CDR3 in DNA: TGTGCCAGCAGCTTAGCGGGACAGTCGGAGACCCAGTACTTC.

CDR3 in DNA: TGTGCCAGCAGCCCCGCGGGGATTCCTAACTATGGCTACACCTTC. Translated, it gives CASSPAGIPNYGYTF. V and J are TRBV6-5 and TRBJ1-2, with D unresolved. The CDR3 length is 15 residues. Germline CDR1 and CDR2: MNHEY and SVGAGI. The V gene lost 6 bases and the J gene lost 0 bases, with 14 bases spanning the gap.

This chain connects TRBV2 to TRBJ2-1; 7 nucleotides agree with TRBD1. This CDR3 has 16 amino acids. Germline V gene data show CDR1 as SNHLY and CDR2 as FYNNEI. The junction had 10 bases not matched to a gene; V was cut back by 0 bases and J by 8 bases. The CDR3 reads CASSEALPTGADEQFF. Written as DNA, the CDR3 is TGTGCCAGCAGTGAAGCGCTTCCAACAGGGGCAGATGAGCAGTTCTTC.

This sequence joins TRBV9 and TRBJ2-5, with a possible D match to TRBD1 (7 bases). Germline values: CDR1 SGDLS, CDR2 YYNGEE. The CDR3 extends over 16 amino acids. V lost 4 bases and J lost 3, with 19 bases in between. CDR3 loop: CASSPNQGDWEETQYF. CDR3 coding DNA: TGTGCCAGCAGCCCCAATCAGGGGGACTGGGAAGAGACCCAGTACTTC.

The CDR3 DNA follows: TGTGCCAGCAGCTTAGTAGGAGGCGCAACGGAGACCCAGTACTTC. Translating gives CASSLVGGATETQYF. The V and J genes are TRBV7-9 and TRBJ2-5, with D possibly TRBD2 on 5 matching bases. In germline, CDR1 is SEHNR, CDR2 FQNEAQ (reference sequence). This CDR3 has 15 amino acids. The V and J ends lost 1 base and 5 bases respectively, with 14 bases between them.

V is TRBV28 and J is TRBJ2-1; 7 positions agree with TRBD1. CDR1 is MDHEN and CDR2 is SYDVKM in the germline V gene. The J segment lost 10 bases and the V segment lost 6 bases, leaving 3 bases of the junction unmatched. The CDR3 extends over 11 amino acids. The CDR3 spells CASSLGQEQFF. The DNA for the CDR3 is TGTGCCAGCAGCCTGGGACAGGAGCAGTTCTTC.

This clone was observed a handful of times. The gene calls are TRBV5-4 and TRBJ1-6; 8 bases line up with TRBD1. This CDR3 is 15 amino acids long. Losses at the gene ends were 4 bases for V and 13 bases for J; bases not matched to a gene: 13. Germline V lookup: CDR1 SGHNT, CDR2 YYREEE (reference sequence). CDR3 nucleotides: TGTGCCAGCAGCGACCGACAGGGGCCCGAGGTTCCCCTCCACTTT. Its translation: CASSDRQGPEVPLHF.

The V call is TRBV20-1, the J call TRBJ2-7; 9 bases map to TRBD1. The germline CDR1 and CDR2 sequences are DFQATT and SNEGSKA (reference sequence). After removal of 3 bases from V and 5 bases from J, the junction contained 5 bases not matched to a gene. The CDR3 has 13 amino acids. CDR3 in amino acids: CSASGQGYNEQYF. CDR3 sequence (DNA): TGCAGTGCTAGTGGACAGGGGTATAACGAGCAGTACTTC.

This sequence joins TRBV28 and TRBJ2-7, with a possible D match to TRBD1 (6 bases). Germline V gene data show CDR1 as MDHEN and CDR2 as SYDVKM. CDR3 length: 15 amino acids. Trimming took off 2 bases at V and 0 bases at J, with 11 bases between the two ends. In DNA, the CDR3 is TGTGCCAGCAGTTTACAGGGGCCCAGCTCCTACGAGCAGTACTTC. It encodes CASSLQGPSSYEQYF.

V gene TRBV7-6 combines with J gene TRBJ2-2; tentatively, D is TRBD1 (6 bases). Germline-derived CDR1 and CDR2 are SGHVS and FNYEAQ. The CDR3 covers 16 residues. V was shortened by 7 bases and J by 4 bases, with 19 bases between the two germline ends. The CDR3 region has the DNA TGTGCCAGCACCTCCGAACCACAGGGTTTCACCGGGGAGCTGTTTTTT. Translated, it gives CASTSEPQGFTGELFF.

This clone showed up just once. The chain combines TRBV4-3 with TRBJ1-2; D not resolved. Germline V gives CDR1 LGHNA, CDR2 YSLEER. Trimming removed 0 bases at V and 3 bases at J, with 8 bases between. The length of the CDR3 is 14 residues. This CDR3 reads CASSQDHWDYGYTF. The CDR3 DNA sequence: TGCGCCAGCAGCCAAGATCATTGGGACTATGGCTACACCTTC.

The chain combines TRBV15 with TRBJ2-5; TRBD1 matches at 9 bases. From germline, CDR1 is LNHNV and CDR2 YYDKDF (reference sequence). The J segment lost 5 bases and the V segment lost 5 bases, leaving 9 bases of the junction unmatched. The CDR3 spans 15 residues. The CDR3 coding sequence is TGTGCCACCAGCGGTAGACAGGGGGTTTGGGAGACCCAGTACTTC. The encoded protein is CATSGRQGVWETQYF.

A few counts support this clone. This rearrangement joins TRBV7-9 to TRBJ2-2; D gene uncertain. Trimming took off 5 bases at V and 2 bases at J, with 12 bases between the two ends. The CDR3 length is 15 residues. Germline CDR1 is SEHNR and CDR2 is FQNEAQ (reference sequence). The CDR3: CASSLSPSNTGELFF. CDR3 coding DNA: TGTGCCAGCAGCCTCTCACCGTCCAACACCGGGGAGCTGTTTTTT.

The chain links TRBV5-1 to TRBJ1-1; D remains unclear. The CDR3 totals 15 residues. Germline CDR1 is SGHRS and CDR2 is YFSETQ. Trimming shortened V by 0 bases and J by 0 bases, and 9 bases separated the two germline ends. Here the CDR3 reads CASSLVRQVNTEAFF. In DNA, the CDR3 is TGCGCCAGCAGCTTGGTCCGCCAAGTGAACACTGAAGCTTTCTTT.

In DNA, the CDR3 is TGTGCCAGCTCACCATCCCTCTTAGATCAGCCCCAGCATTTT. Its protein is CASSPSLLDQPQHF. The rearrangement links TRBV18 to TRBJ1-5; D unresolved. This CDR3 contains 14 residues. Trimming took 2 bases from V and 5 from J, leaving 10 bases between them. In germline, CDR1 is KGHSH, CDR2 LQKENI.

This chain joins TRBV28 and TRBJ2-5; TRBD2 matches 10 bases. The CDR3 consists of 16 residues. Germline lookup yields CDR1 MDHEN and CDR2 SYDVKM. The V gene end was trimmed by 4 bases and the J gene end by 5 bases; junction bases not matched to a gene: 10. CDR3 DNA sequence: TGTGCCAGCAGTTCCTCTAGCGGGAGTAGGTGGGAGACCCAGTACTTC. Its translation is CASSSSSGSRWETQYF.

The chain uses TRBV29-1 and TRBJ2-1; tentatively, D is TRBD1 or TRBD2 (6 bases each). Germline values: CDR1 SQVTM, CDR2 ANQGSEA. The length of the CDR3 is 13 residues. V lost 7 bases and J lost 9, with 19 bases in between. The CDR3 DNA reads TGCAGCGCAGCTGTTAGCGGAGGGGGTGAGCAGTTCTTC. It translates to CSAAVSGGGEQFF.

The chain combines TRBV7-2 with TRBJ2-5; weak D call: TRBD2 (6 bases). Trimming left V 0 bases short and J 4 bases short, with 15 bases between. This CDR3 has 16 amino acids. CDR1 is SGHTA and CDR2 is FQGNSA in the germline V gene. CDR3 in amino acids: CASSLATGRGGETQYF. CDR3 DNA: TGTGCCAGCAGCTTAGCGACCGGGCGGGGTGGAGAGACCCAGTACTTC.

This chain uses TRBV1 with TRBJ1-6; the table's D call, TRBD1, has no DNA check behind it. TRBV1 is a known pseudogene. The length of the CDR3 is 16 residues. In DNA, the CDR3 is TGCACCAGCAGCTATGGACAGGGGATATGTAATTCACCCCTCCACTTT. It encodes CTSSYGQGICNSPLHF.

The CDR3 is CASSRQHSNQPQHF. The CDR3 bases are TGTGCCAGTAGTAGACAGCATAGCAATCAGCCCCAGCATTTT. The chain has TRBV19 and TRBJ1-5, with a tentative D call TRBD1 (5 bases). Germline CDR1 and CDR2: LNHDA and SQIVND (reference sequence). There are 14 residues in the CDR3. V lost 4 bases to trimming and J lost 0 bases, with 7 bases between them.

On this clone: The junction and the germline gene differ at one end; a read error may be behind it. CDR3 nucleotide sequence: TGTGCCAGCAGCCAAACCACCGGGACGGGGAACAGTGAAGCTTTCTTT. Encoded protein: CASSQTTGTGNSEAFF. This chain links TRBV16 with TRBJ1-1; D may be TRBD1 (5 bases). The CDR3 covers 16 residues. The germline V gene has CDR1 KGHSY and CDR2 FQNENV.

The chain couples TRBV19 to TRBJ2-1; 11 bases match TRBD2. Germline V CDR1 and CDR2: LNHDA, SQIVND (reference sequence). V was pared by 3 bases and J by 7 bases, with 5 bases of the junction left unmatched. The CDR3 sequence is 15 residues long. CDR3 residues: CASSIRLAGRNEQFF. The CDR3 DNA reads TGTGCCAGTAGTATTAGACTAGCGGGACGAAATGAGCAGTTCTTC.

The genes are TRBV29-1 and TRBJ2-1, with 9 bases fitting TRBD1. Germline V lookup: CDR1 SQVTM, CDR2 ANQGSEA. V lost 4 bases, J lost 6 bases, and 4 bases stayed unmatched. The CDR3 is 13 residues long. The CDR3, as DNA: TGCAGCGTTGTTGGGACAGGGTTCAATGAGCAGTTCTTC. Translated: CSVVGTGFNEQFF.

The V and J genes are TRBV7-9 and TRBJ2-5; the D gene is possibly TRBD2 (5 bases). Germline CDR1 reads SEHNR; CDR2 reads FQNEAQ (reference sequence). The CDR3 is 15 amino acids. V shed 4 bases and J shed 1 base, with 13 bases lying between them. CDR3 protein: CASSSDLGSQETQYF. The CDR3 nucleotides read TGTGCCAGCAGCTCCGACCTGGGGAGCCAAGAGACCCAGTACTTC.

The rearrangement joins TRBV7-9 to TRBJ1-2; the D is unclear. Germline V lookup: CDR1 SEHNR, CDR2 FQNEAQ (reference sequence). The CDR3 is 14 residues long. Trimming removed 5 bases at V and 4 bases at J, with 14 bases between. In DNA form, the CDR3 reads TGTGCCAGCAGCCTAAGGACGGTTAGCTATGGCTACACCTTC. This translates into CASSLRTVSYGYTF.

This clone was detected once. The rearrangement joins TRBV4-1 to TRBJ1-2, with 7 bases fitting TRBD1. The length of the CDR3 is 13 residues. Per the germline V gene, CDR1 is MGHRA and CDR2 is YSYEKL. The ends lost 4 bases at V and 4 bases at J; junction bases unmatched: 3. In nucleotides, the CDR3 is TGCGCCAGCAGCCTACGGGACAGCTATGGCTACACCTTC. This encodes CASSLRDSYGYTF.

The rearrangement uses TRBV11-2 and TRBJ2-1, with 11 bases identical to TRBD2. The J segment lost 8 bases and the V segment lost 0 bases, leaving 12 bases of the junction unmatched. This CDR3 spans 18 amino acids. The germline gives CDR1 SGHAT, CDR2 FQNNGV. CDR3 DNA sequence: TGTGCCAGCAGCTTAGAGTGGGCACTAGCGGGAGCGAGGTATGAGCAGTTCTTC. Translated: CASSLEWALAGARYEQFF.

This chain connects TRBV7-2 to TRBJ2-2, with a tentative D call TRBD2 (6 bases). The CDR3 runs to 15 residues. V was trimmed by 2 bases and J by 5 bases, leaving 12 bases between them. Germline V gives CDR1 SGHTA, CDR2 FQGNSA. This CDR3 is CASSLYAGLTGELFF. The CDR3 region has the DNA TGTGCCAGCAGCTTATATGCGGGGCTGACCGGGGAGCTGTTTTTT.

This clone was observed once. The chain links TRBV6-2 or TRBV6-3 to TRBJ2-7; no definite D call. The CDR3 spans 14 residues. Germline V gene lookup returns CDR1 MNHEY and CDR2 SVGEGT. V was trimmed by 4 bases and J by 3 bases, leaving 13 bases between them. CDR3 sequence reads: CASSFRLSDYEQYF. The CDR3 DNA is TGTGCCAGCAGTTTCCGACTCTCGGACTACGAGCAGTACTTC.

This chain links TRBV24-1 with TRBJ2-2; 9 bases agree with TRBD1. J lost 8 bases, V lost 7 bases, and 7 bases had no gene match. Germline V gene data show CDR1 as KGHDR and CDR2 as SFDVKD. The CDR3 totals 14 residues. CDR3 sequence (DNA): TGTGCCACCAGCCGGGACAGGGACGGTGGGGAGCTGTTTTTT. Residues: CATSRDRDGGELFF.

The CDR3 DNA sequence: TGTGCCAGCAGCAAAATTGGGACAGCTTATGGCTACACCTTC. It specifies CASSKIGTAYGYTF. This chain connects TRBV21-1 to TRBJ1-2; the listed D gene, TRBD1, was not tested against the DNA. TRBV21-1 is flagged as a pseudogene. The CDR3 spans 14 residues.